One and the same sample provided the 10 T cell receptor beta chains below, sequenced in a study of cytomegalovirus exposure and HLA in healthy donors. The PCR used 60 Vbeta and 13 Jbeta primers. Repertoires were generated with immunoSEQ multiplex PCR, while TCRdb's copy carries only in-frame clones and drops some. Of about 130,000 clones detected, approximately 83% appear once; the ten largest clones hold 3.6%. Material: PBMCs. The receptors originated from a woman aged 40-49 years in good health and CMV-seropositive.

The CDR3 reads CASSRASGSYEQYF. DNA of the CDR3: TGTGCCAGTAGTAGGGCTAGCGGCTCCTACGAGCAGTACTTC. The J gene is TRBJ2-7, the V gene TRBV19, with 7 bases identical to TRBD2. The germline V gene has CDR1 LNHDA and CDR2 SQIVND (reference sequence). V was clipped by 4 bases and J by 0 bases; unmatched bases: 3. The CDR3 extends over 14 amino acids.

This chain links TRBV19 with TRBJ2-1; 9 nucleotides match TRBD2. CDR1 is LNHDA, CDR2 SQIVND, per germline (reference sequence). Unmatched junction bases numbered 10, after V lost 0 bases and J lost 7 bases. The CDR3 extends over 17 amino acids. The CDR3 sequence: CASSIDQTSGILNEQFF. The CDR3 DNA follows: TGTGCCAGTAGTATAGACCAGACTAGCGGCATTCTGAATGAGCAGTTCTTC.

This chain links TRBV28 with TRBJ2-1, with 8 bases matching TRBD1. The CDR3 length is 15 residues. Germline V gives CDR1 MDHEN, CDR2 SYDVKM. The V segment lost 1 base and the J segment 9 bases; nucleotides outside the gene matches: 8. As DNA, the CDR3 is TGTGCCAGCAGTTTATTGACAGGGGATTTCGGTGAGCAGTTCTTC. Translated, it gives CASSLLTGDFGEQFF.

This clone is a singleton in its sample. The CDR3 sequence: CASRTSSSYEQYF. The CDR3 DNA reads as TGTGCCAGCAGGACTAGCAGTTCCTACGAGCAGTACTTC. The J gene is TRBJ2-7, the V gene TRBV27; 7 nucleotides match TRBD2. Trimming removed 6 bases from V and 1 base from J; junction bases left unmatched: 3. The CDR3 runs to 13 residues. Germline V gene sequence: CDR1 MNHEY, CDR2 SMNVEV (reference sequence).

J is TRBJ1-1 and V is TRBV4-3; D is unclear. CDR1 and CDR2 from the germline V gene are LGHNA and YSLEER. The CDR3 has 17 amino acids. Trimming pared 1 base from V and 0 bases from J, leaving 15 bases between. CDR3 protein: CASSQALWREMNTEAFF. CDR3 coding DNA: TGCGCCAGCAGCCAAGCCCTATGGAGAGAAATGAACACTGAAGCTTTCTTT.

This chain connects TRBV29-1 to TRBJ2-2; the D is unclear. V shed 4 bases and J shed 2 bases, with 8 bases lying between them. This CDR3 comprises 13 residues. CDR1 SQVTM and CDR2 ANQGSEA come from the germline V gene. The CDR3, as DNA: TGCAGCGTTGTTGGGCCAAACACCGGGGAGCTGTTTTTT. Translation: CSVVGPNTGELFF.

The J gene is TRBJ1-5, the V gene TRBV30; D call uncertain. With 0 bases removed from V and 3 bases from J, the gap between germline ends came to 12 bases. This CDR3 is 15 amino acids long. Germline assignment: CDR1 GTSNPN and CDR2 SVGIG (reference sequence). CDR3 bases: TGTGCCTGGAGTGTACGGGGAGACTTCAATCAGCCCCAGCATTTT. Its translation is CAWSVRGDFNQPQHF.

V gene TRBV27 combines with J gene TRBJ2-2, with 9 bases identical to TRBD1. This CDR3 is 16 amino acids long. Trimming took 8 bases from V and 6 from J; bases not matched to a gene: 13. CDR1 is MNHEY, CDR2 SMNVEV, per germline (reference sequence). CDR3 in amino acids: CASGPLGDRVPGELFF. CDR3 DNA: TGTGCCAGCGGGCCCCTGGGGGACAGGGTTCCCGGGGAGCTGTTTTTT.

J is TRBJ2-7 and V is TRBV9; the D is unclear. V dropped 3 bases and J dropped 3 bases, with 4 bases sitting between them. CDR1 and CDR2 (germline): SGDLS, YYNGEE. The CDR3 consists of 11 residues. CDR3 protein: CASSAGYEQYF. In DNA, the CDR3 is TGTGCCAGCAGCGCGGGCTACGAGCAGTACTTC. The variable domain in full, with the rest retrieved from reference TRBV9 and TRBJ2-7, is DSGVTQTPKHLITATGQRVTLRCSPRSGDLSVYWYQQSLDQGLQFLIQYYNGEERAKGNILERFSAQQFPDLHSELNLSSLELGDSALYFCASSAGYEQYFGPGTRLTVT.

The rearrangement links TRBV25-1 to TRBJ2-1, with 7 bases aligning to TRBD2. Losses at the gene ends were 3 bases for V and 0 bases for J; bases not matched to a gene: 2. The CDR3 extends over 15 amino acids. Germline values: CDR1 MGHDK, CDR2 SYGVNS. The CDR3 DNA reads TGTGCCAGCAGTGAGCGGGACTACTCCTACAATGAGCAGTTCTTC. Its protein product is CASSERDYSYNEQFF.